This TCR beta chain was retrieved from a study of T-cell reconstitution after alpha-beta-depleted transplantation in children. V gave up 1 base and J gave up 2 bases, with 12 bases separating them. Germline V lookup: CDR1 LNHNV, CDR2 YYDKDF (reference sequence). The CDR3 loop spans 16 amino acids. Molecular barcoding with unique molecular identifiers was used for the TCRbeta library. MiXCR, run by TCRdb on the PCR reads, gives a single entry per CDR3 protein. The sample has about a million distinct CDR3 sequences, under 30% seen once; the top ten hold 25% to 35%. This clonotype was observed a handful of times.

The receptor was isolated from a boy in the first two years of life who had a stem cell transplant for SCID, so the T cells may come from the graft donor. V usage is TRBV15 and J usage is TRBJ1-5, with D unresolved. The sequencing here drew on PBMCs, mostly from graft donor cells, taken 360 days after TCRalphabeta/CD19-depleted stem cell transplant. The CDR3 DNA sequence: TGTGCCACCAGCAGAGGGGAGCAGGTGGGCAATCAGCCCCAGCATTTT. It translates to CATSRGEQVGNQPQHF.